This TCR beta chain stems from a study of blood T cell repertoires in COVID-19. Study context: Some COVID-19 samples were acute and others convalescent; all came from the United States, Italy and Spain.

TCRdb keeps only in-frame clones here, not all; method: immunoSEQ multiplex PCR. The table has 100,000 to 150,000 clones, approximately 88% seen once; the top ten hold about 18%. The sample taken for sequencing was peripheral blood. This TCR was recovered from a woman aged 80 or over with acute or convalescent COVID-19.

The CDR3 nucleotides are TGTGCCAGCAGTGAAGACAGGGGAACGGAGACCCAGTACTTC. Its translation is CASSEDRGTETQYF. The chain links TRBV2 to TRBJ2-5, with 7 nucleotides matching TRBD1. The V gene's germline CDR1 is SNHLY and CDR2 FYNNEI. CDR3 size: 14 residues. V shed 1 base and J 5 bases; nucleotides not matched to a gene: 4.